These T cell receptor beta chains were read from a single sample in a study of cytomegalovirus exposure and HLA in healthy donors. Assay used: immunoSEQ multiplex PCR; TCRdb lists only in-frame clones, some missing. The sample lists 240,000 or so clones; about 90% were seen once. The material sequenced was PBMCs. These receptors originate from a woman in her twenties or thirties in good health and CMV-seropositive. Both conserved end residues are trimmed from each CDR3.

v_gene	CDR3aa
TRBV28	ASRRSPEKLF
TRBV5-4	ASSPRTSGILNQQF
TRBV30	AWLQGTEAF
TRBV2	ASGHGGAFLGTEAF
TRBV9	ASSVATGILKDTQY
TRBV11-2	ASSWWDSSAF
TRBV6-1	ASSERSYSAVIEAF
TRBV5-1	ASSAGTGYNEQF
TRBV5-1	ASKQGGSYEQY
TRBV28	AIQRGLAGYSYNEQF
TRBV5-1	ASSESTGFDGYT
TRBV2	ASRQGARGYT
TRBV4-1	ASSQGLAGGDEQY
TRBV27	ASSAGSSYNEQF
TRBV14	ASSQYPGQQNTGELF
TRBV11-2	ASSPKETQY
TRBV6-6	ASSYTREAGANVLT
TRBV11-3	ASSSGVSYNEQF
TRBV11-1	ASSLFGATGNTIY
TRBV10-3	AITPIAGTYEQY
TRBV30	AWSVGTGTEAF
TRBV27	AGSLSWSSIGNEQF
TRBV7-2	ASSRAGPYNEQF
TRBV6-5	ASSYSPGGNTEAF
TRBV7-8	ASRQGAGQPQH
TRBV6-1	ASSETDTTYGYT
TRBV19	ASRITGMNTEAF
TRBV6-6	ASSYYGGSYEQY
TRBV4-1	ASSLRTGDTEAF
TRBV15	ATSGKKTSEQY
TRBV11-3	ASSLDPGEGSEQF
TRBV30	AWSVKGTRFDEQF
TRBV18	ASSPYGSSYEQY
TRBV7-2	ASSLGPGESYEQY
TRBV28	ASSQGQGYHQPQH
TRBV27	ASSLEGAWNQPQH
TRBV5-1	ASSLELSLGYT
TRBV7-9	ASSLSDRVSYEQY
TRBV7-9	ASSLVQDQPQH
TRBV5-1	ASSLEGLAGVNEQF
TRBV18	ASSPGQQNYGYT
TRBV5-1	ASSPGTFYNEQF